This is a list of T cell receptor beta chains from one sample in a study of regulatory T cells in long-lasting Graves disease. TCRdb reprocessed the multiplex PCR reads via MiXCR and lists one record per CDR3 protein. The table lists about 310,000 distinct CDR3 sequences, under 25% of them singletons. This sample comprised peripheral blood mononuclear cells (PBMCs), obtained when the disease was refractory, from a patient treated with antithyroid drugs. All receptors derive from a female donor with Graves disease. CDR3s include the opening cysteine and the closing phenylalanine or tryptophan. Each record gives: V gene, clone size, D gene, J gene, CDR3 protein, CDR3 DNA. The D gene is left open where the match is weak. The size field is filled for only some rows; it gives once, few, many or a size class.

V gene: TRBV7-3; clone size: many; D gene: .; J gene: TRBJ2-2; CDR3 protein: CASSPRGGTGELFF; CDR3 DNA: TGTGCCAGCAGCCCTAGGGGGGGCACCGGGGAGCTGTTTTTT
V gene: TRBV7-9; clone size: few; D gene: TRBD2; J gene: TRBJ2-7; CDR3 protein: CASSSIGTSGRYEQYF; CDR3 DNA: TGTGCCAGCAGCTCCATTGGGACTAGCGGACGCTACGAGCAGTACTTC
V gene: TRBV4-1; clone size: once; D gene: .; J gene: TRBJ2-3; CDR3 protein: CASSQPQDTQYF; CDR3 DNA: TGCGCCAGCAGCCAACCACAAGATACGCAGTATTTT
V gene: TRBV27; clone size: many; D gene: .; J gene: TRBJ1-2; CDR3 protein: CASSLRAGSSYGYTF; CDR3 DNA: TGTGCCAGCAGTTTAAGGGCAGGTTCTTCTTATGGCTACACCTTC
V gene: TRBV30; clone size: few; D gene: .; J gene: TRBJ1-2; CDR3 protein: CAWSLTGEYGYTF; CDR3 DNA: TGTGCCTGGAGTTTGACAGGCGAATATGGCTACACCTTC
V gene: TRBV6-1; clone size: few; D gene: .; J gene: TRBJ1-2; CDR3 protein: CASGTGGSERRGYTF; CDR3 DNA: TGTGCCAGCGGAACGGGGGGGTCCGAACGCCGAGGCTACACCTTC
V gene: TRBV2; clone size: many; D gene: TRBD1; J gene: TRBJ1-2; CDR3 protein: CASDRGGYTF; CDR3 DNA: TGTGCCAGTGACAGGGGAGGCTACACCTTC
V gene: TRBV2; clone size: many; D gene: TRBD1; J gene: TRBJ1-2; CDR3 protein: CASSGRGPNYGYTF; CDR3 DNA: TGTGCCAGCAGTGGCAGGGGGCCTAACTATGGCTACACCTTC
V gene: TRBV20-1; clone size: .; D gene: .; J gene: TRBJ2-5; CDR3 protein: CSARLALREETQYF; CDR3 DNA: TGCAGTGCTAGATTGGCGCTCAGGGAAGAGACCCAGTACTTC
V gene: TRBV3-1; clone size: few; D gene: .; J gene: TRBJ2-7; CDR3 protein: CASSQEWTTYEQYF; CDR3 DNA: TGTGCCAGCAGCCAAGAATGGACTACCTACGAGCAGTACTTC
V gene: TRBV4-1; clone size: few; D gene: .; J gene: TRBJ2-7; CDR3 protein: CASSQVEGRPAINEQYF; CDR3 DNA: TGCGCCAGCAGCCAAGTAGAGGGACGCCCCGCTATCAACGAGCAGTACTTC
V gene: TRBV6-5; clone size: few; D gene: TRBD2; J gene: TRBJ2-7; CDR3 protein: CASSYAAAGAETYEQYF; CDR3 DNA: TGTGCCAGCAGTTACGCGGCTGCGGGAGCGGAAACCTACGAGCAGTACTTC
V gene: TRBV4-1; clone size: .; D gene: TRBD1; J gene: TRBJ2-3; CDR3 protein: CASSHRTGSEDTQYF; CDR3 DNA: TGCGCCAGCAGCCACCGGACAGGGAGTGAAGATACGCAGTATTTT
V gene: TRBV2; clone size: many; D gene: .; J gene: TRBJ1-5; CDR3 protein: CATRTYSNQPQHF; CDR3 DNA: TGTGCCACCCGGACCTATAGCAATCAGCCCCAGCATTTT
V gene: TRBV27; clone size: .; D gene: .; J gene: TRBJ1-6; CDR3 protein: CASSLSWQHNSPLHF; CDR3 DNA: TGTGCCAGCAGTTTAAGTTGGCAGCATAATTCACCCCTCCACTTT
V gene: TRBV19; clone size: once; D gene: TRBD1; J gene: TRBJ1-4; CDR3 protein: CASSPNPGTGEKLFF; CDR3 DNA: TGTGCCAGTAGCCCCAACCCCGGGACAGGGGAAAAACTGTTTTTT
V gene: TRBV12-3/TRBV12-4; clone size: few; D gene: .; J gene: TRBJ2-7; CDR3 protein: CASSLWQPYEQYF; CDR3 DNA: TGTGCCAGCAGTTTGTGGCAGCCCTACGAGCAGTACTTC
V gene: TRBV10-3; clone size: .; D gene: TRBD2; J gene: TRBJ2-5; CDR3 protein: CAIGSGRGETQYF; CDR3 DNA: TGTGCCATCGGGAGCGGGAGAGGTGAGACCCAGTACTTC
V gene: TRBV6-2/TRBV6-3; clone size: once; D gene: .; J gene: TRBJ2-7; CDR3 protein: CASSGGSSYEQYF; CDR3 DNA: TGTGCCAGCAGTGGAGGGTCCTCCTACGAGCAGTACTTC
V gene: TRBV7-3; clone size: .; D gene: TRBD1; J gene: TRBJ2-2; CDR3 protein: CASSFGQGYTGELFF; CDR3 DNA: TGTGCCAGCAGCTTCGGACAGGGTTACACCGGGGAGCTGTTTTTT
V gene: TRBV12-3/TRBV12-4; clone size: many; D gene: TRBD1; J gene: TRBJ2-7; CDR3 protein: CASTKEWGQNYEQYF; CDR3 DNA: TGTGCCAGCACCAAAGAATGGGGACAGAACTACGAGCAGTACTTC
V gene: TRBV5-1; clone size: many; D gene: TRBD2; J gene: TRBJ2-7; CDR3 protein: CASSFGLAGVNEQYF; CDR3 DNA: TGCGCCAGCAGCTTCGGACTAGCGGGAGTCAACGAGCAGTACTTC
V gene: TRBV20-1; clone size: few; D gene: .; J gene: TRBJ1-1; CDR3 protein: CSARDFRQGDSEAFF; CDR3 DNA: TGCAGTGCTAGAGATTTCAGGCAGGGAGATAGTGAAGCTTTCTTT
V gene: TRBV7-9; clone size: few; D gene: TRBD1; J gene: TRBJ2-1; CDR3 protein: CASSLWQGAYNEQFF; CDR3 DNA: TGTGCCAGCAGCTTATGGCAGGGGGCCTACAATGAGCAGTTCTTC
V gene: TRBV27; clone size: many; D gene: TRBD1; J gene: TRBJ2-7; CDR3 protein: CASSLSGGASYEQYF; CDR3 DNA: TGTGCCAGCAGTTTATCAGGGGGCGCGTCCTACGAGCAGTACTTC
V gene: TRBV19; clone size: once; D gene: .; J gene: TRBJ2-6; CDR3 protein: CASSMAAGSGANVLTF; CDR3 DNA: TGTGCCAGTAGTATGGCAGCCGGATCTGGGGCCAACGTCCTGACTTTC
V gene: TRBV29-1; clone size: .; D gene: .; J gene: TRBJ2-7; CDR3 protein: CSVEEDRVAEQYF; CDR3 DNA: TGCAGCGTTGAAGAAGATCGGGTAGCCGAGCAGTACTTC
V gene: TRBV7-8; clone size: .; D gene: .; J gene: TRBJ2-6; CDR3 protein: CASSFTGFLASGANVLTF; CDR3 DNA: TGTGCCAGCAGCTTTACAGGGTTCTTGGCATCTGGGGCCAACGTCCTGACTTTC
V gene: TRBV20-1; clone size: .; D gene: .; J gene: TRBJ1-5; CDR3 protein: CSVSGVSNQPQHF; CDR3 DNA: TGCAGTGTTTCGGGGGTGAGCAATCAGCCCCAGCATTTT
V gene: TRBV20-1; clone size: .; D gene: .; J gene: TRBJ1-6; CDR3 protein: CSAKDSEILNNSPLHF; CDR3 DNA: TGCAGTGCTAAGGACAGTGAAATACTCAATAATTCACCCCTCCACTTT
V gene: TRBV25-1; clone size: few; D gene: .; J gene: TRBJ2-6; CDR3 protein: CASSEYGHSGANVLTF; CDR3 DNA: TGTGCCAGCAGTGAATATGGCCACTCTGGGGCCAACGTCCTGACTTTC
V gene: TRBV11-2; clone size: many; D gene: .; J gene: TRBJ2-5; CDR3 protein: CASSLVGDGSWETQYF; CDR3 DNA: TGTGCCAGCAGCTTAGTTGGGGACGGGTCCTGGGAGACCCAGTACTTC
V gene: TRBV7-2; clone size: many; D gene: TRBD1; J gene: TRBJ2-7; CDR3 protein: CASSRFVDRNPYEQYF; CDR3 DNA: TGTGCCAGCAGCCGTTTCGTGGACAGGAATCCCTACGAGCAGTACTTC
V gene: TRBV3-1; clone size: many; D gene: .; J gene: TRBJ2-3; CDR3 protein: CASSQDMDSDTQYF; CDR3 DNA: TGTGCCAGCAGCCAAGATATGGACTCGGATACGCAGTATTTT
V gene: TRBV28; clone size: .; D gene: TRBD1; J gene: TRBJ2-3; CDR3 protein: CASSHQTGSGTDTQYF; CDR3 DNA: TGTGCCAGCAGTCACCAGACAGGGTCGGGCACAGATACGCAGTATTTT
V gene: TRBV3-1; clone size: .; D gene: TRBD1; J gene: TRBJ2-5; CDR3 protein: CASSPIGQGEETQYF; CDR3 DNA: TGTGCCAGCAGCCCGATTGGACAGGGGGAAGAGACCCAGTACTTC
V gene: TRBV7-9; clone size: .; D gene: TRBD1; J gene: TRBJ1-1; CDR3 protein: CASSIGTGGMNTEAFF; CDR3 DNA: TGTGCCAGCAGCATAGGGACAGGGGGCATGAACACTGAAGCTTTCTTT
V gene: TRBV27; clone size: many; D gene: .; J gene: TRBJ2-7; CDR3 protein: CASSAGEPYEQYF; CDR3 DNA: TGTGCCAGCAGTGCTGGGGAACCCTACGAGCAGTACTTC
V gene: TRBV6-1; clone size: many; D gene: TRBD2; J gene: TRBJ2-2; CDR3 protein: CASSAPRLAGESGELFF; CDR3 DNA: TGTGCCAGCAGTGCCCCCAGACTAGCGGGAGAATCCGGGGAGCTGTTTTTT
V gene: TRBV30; clone size: few; D gene: .; J gene: TRBJ2-7; CDR3 protein: CAWSVKRRDSYEQYF; CDR3 DNA: TGTGCCTGGAGTGTAAAGAGGCGGGATTCCTACGAGCAGTACTTC